One sample yielded the 29 T cell receptor beta chains listed below, sequenced in a study of CD8 T cells in ankylosing spondylitis. Whole-study results and caveats: In ankylosing spondylitis blood, a motif of about 8 highly homologous TCR beta variants appeared characteristic.

TCRdb processed the 5' RACE reads anew with MiXCR; each CDR3 protein has one entry. This table has roughly 220,000 distinct CDR3 sequences, about 17% appearing once. Their cognate antigens are unknown. Specimen: blood, either unsorted or a sorted T cell fraction (not recorded which). These receptors were taken from a male donor with ankylosing spondylitis.

This clonotype was observed a handful of times. The chain uses TRBV29-1 and TRBJ2-1; 9 positions agree with TRBD2. Germline CDR1 is SQVTM and CDR2 is ANQGSEA. The V and J ends lost 0 bases and 5 bases, in that order; junction bases with no gene match: 5. This CDR3 comprises 15 residues. In DNA form, the CDR3 reads TGCAGCGTTGAAGATCTTCCTAGCGGGGACAATGAGCAGTTCTTC. Residues: CSVEDLPSGDNEQFF.

This clonotype has a handful of counts. This rearrangement joins TRBV27 to TRBJ1-2; 8 positions agree with TRBD1. V lost 2 bases, J lost 4 bases, and 6 bases stayed unmatched. The germline V gene encodes CDR1 MNHEY and CDR2 SMNVEV (reference sequence). The CDR3 covers 15 residues. The CDR3 sequence: CASSLTGGTFYGYTF. As DNA, the CDR3 is TGTGCCAGCAGTTTAACAGGGGGGACCTTCTATGGCTACACCTTC.

This clonotype has more than one count but fewer than ten. The chain combines TRBV29-1 with TRBJ2-2, with unresolved D. CDR1 is SQVTM, CDR2 ANQGSEA, per germline. Trimming stripped 5 bases from V and 2 bases from J, with 9 bases between. This CDR3 is built from 13 residues. The CDR3 DNA reads TGCAGCGTTATCCTCCCTAACACCGGGGAGCTGTTTTTT. Amino acid sequence: CSVILPNTGELFF.

The table lists this clonotype with a few counts. The V and J genes are TRBV4-3 and TRBJ2-7; TRBD2 agrees at 9 bases. Trimming took 4 bases from V and 4 from J; bases not matched to a gene: 5. The length of the CDR3 is 14 residues. Per germline, CDR1 LGHNA and CDR2 YSLEER. The CDR3 is CASSLNLAGYEQYF. For the CDR3, the DNA is TGCGCCAGCAGCCTTAATCTAGCGGGGTACGAGCAGTACTTC.

This clonotype was recorded a few times. The genes are TRBV11-3 and TRBJ2-5; D is ambiguous. The CDR3 consists of 13 residues. V shed 6 bases and J shed 5 bases, with 13 bases lying between them. Looked up from germline, CDR1 is SGHNT and CDR2 is YENEEA. The CDR3 DNA is TGTGCCAGCAGTCCAGGCCTCGGGGAGACCCAGTACTTC. This encodes CASSPGLGETQYF.

The chain is built from TRBV20-1 and TRBJ2-1; a weak D match, TRBD1 (6 bases). Germline V CDR1 and CDR2: DFQATT, SNEGSKA (reference sequence). The CDR3 is 12 amino acids. V was pared by 2 bases and J by 4 bases, with 6 bases between. This CDR3 reads CSARQGYNEQFF. The DNA of the CDR3 is TGCAGTGCTAGACAGGGGTACAATGAGCAGTTCTTC.

The chain employs TRBV18 and TRBJ1-2, with D hard to call. This CDR3 region has 13 residues. Germline CDR1 KGHSH, CDR2 LQKENI. With 3 bases removed from V and 0 bases from J, the gap between germline ends came to 5 bases. The CDR3 spells CASSPDANYGYTF. In DNA form, the CDR3 reads TGTGCCAGCTCACCGGACGCTAACTATGGCTACACCTTC.

This clonotype has just a few counts. CDR3 in amino acids: CASSLEQGGTEAFF. CDR3 DNA sequence: TGCGCCAGCAGCTTGGAACAGGGTGGGACTGAAGCTTTCTTT. V and J are TRBV5-1 and TRBJ1-1; a possible D gene is TRBD1 (6 bases). The CDR3 has 14 residues. V gave up 0 bases and J gave up 5 bases, with 11 bases separating them. Germline V gene sequence: CDR1 SGHRS, CDR2 YFSETQ.

The chain has TRBV4-3 and TRBJ2-1; 13 nucleotides line up with TRBD2. Germline lookup yields CDR1 LGHNA and CDR2 YSLEER. The CDR3 has 16 amino acids. V lost 4 bases and J lost 6; bases outside the gene matches: 6. The CDR3: CASSPGLAGESNEQFF. The CDR3 region has the DNA TGCGCCAGCAGCCCAGGACTAGCGGGAGAATCCAATGAGCAGTTCTTC.

The chain recombines TRBV5-1 with TRBJ2-7; D is possibly TRBD1 (6 bases). Deletions cut 7 bases from V and 0 bases from J, with 11 bases between. In germline, CDR1 is SGHRS, CDR2 YFSETQ. This CDR3 region has 13 residues. DNA for the CDR3: TGCGCCAGCGGCACAGGGAGCTCCTACGAGCAGTACTTC. Protein sequence: CASGTGSSYEQYF. Supplemented by reference TRBV5-1 and TRBJ2-7, the full variable domain reads KAGVTQTPRYLIKTRGQQVTLSCSPISGHRSVSWYQQTPGQGLQFLFEYFSETQRNKGNFPGRFSGRQFSNSRSEMNVSTLELGDSALYLCASGTGSSYEQYFGPGTRLTVT.

V gene TRBV6-5 combines with J gene TRBJ2-1; the D is unclear. V was clipped by 3 bases and J by 0 bases, with 6 bases between them. Germline values: CDR1 MNHEY, CDR2 SVGAGI. The CDR3 is made up of 14 amino acids. DNA for the CDR3: TGTGCCAGCAGTTATATTAACTCCTACAATGAGCAGTTCTTC. This translates into CASSYINSYNEQFF.

The sample holds a few counts of this clonotype. J is TRBJ1-2 and V is TRBV5-1; the match to TRBD1 covers 7 bases. Unmatched junction bases numbered 10, after V lost 4 bases and J lost 7 bases. The CDR3 runs 14 residues. Germline V gene data show CDR1 as SGHRS and CDR2 as YFSETQ. The CDR3 bases are TGCGCCAGCAGCCCGGGACAGACGACCTCTGGCTACACCTTC. Its protein product is CASSPGQTTSGYTF.

The table lists this clonotype with a few counts. The genes are TRBV30 and TRBJ2-7, with 8 bases identical to TRBD2. This CDR3 has 14 amino acids. Germline loops: CDR1 GTSNPN, CDR2 SVGIG (reference sequence). J gave up 2 bases and V 3 bases, and 6 bases lay outside the gene matches. CDR3 DNA sequence: TGTGCCTGGAGAGACGGGGGGGATACCTACGAGCAGTACTTC. Its translation is CAWRDGGDTYEQYF.

The chain recombines TRBV4-1 with TRBJ2-7; possibly TRBD1 for D (5 bases). V was trimmed by 0 bases and J by 2 bases, leaving 11 bases between them. This CDR3 is 15 amino acids long. Germline CDR1 MGHRA, CDR2 YSYEKL. The CDR3 sequence: CASSQDTTATYEQYF. CDR3 nucleotides: TGCGCCAGCAGCCAAGACACGACAGCAACCTACGAGCAGTACTTC.

This sequence joins TRBV27 and TRBJ2-1; tentative D call: TRBD2 (5 bases). The germline CDR1 and CDR2 sequences are MNHEY and SMNVEV (reference sequence). V was trimmed by 6 bases and J by 2 bases, leaving 14 bases between them. This CDR3 comprises 15 residues. The CDR3 loop is CASSPGVETYNEQFF. In DNA form, the CDR3 reads TGTGCCAGCAGCCCCGGGGTCGAGACCTACAATGAGCAGTTCTTC.

In this sample, this clonotype turned up a few times. The chain is built from TRBV28 and TRBJ1-5; D unresolved. Germline V gives CDR1 MDHEN, CDR2 SYDVKM. The CDR3 loop spans 14 amino acids. The V gene lost 10 bases and the J gene lost 2 bases, with 15 bases spanning the gap. CDR3 sequence reads: CATYLGWGNQPQHF. CDR3 nucleotide sequence: TGTGCCACCTACCTGGGTTGGGGCAATCAGCCCCAGCATTTT. The full variable domain, with the rest looked up from reference TRBV28 and TRBJ1-5, is DVKVTQSSRYLVKRTGEKVFLECVQDMDHENMFWYRQDPGLGLRLIYFSYDVKMKEKGDIPEGYSVSREKKERFSLILESASTNQTSMYLCATYLGWGNQPQHFGDGTRLSIL.

This clonotype was detected only a few times. J is TRBJ2-2 and V is TRBV19, with 7 bases matching TRBD1. J was trimmed by 1 base and V by 2 bases; bases with no gene match: 4. The CDR3 extends over 16 amino acids. Germline V gives CDR1 LNHDA, CDR2 SQIVND (reference sequence). CDR3 protein: CASSIRGGMNTGELFF. CDR3 nucleotide sequence: TGTGCCAGTAGTATAAGAGGGGGCATGAACACCGGGGAGCTGTTTTTT.

This clonotype was observed at least ten times. The rearrangement uses TRBV15 and TRBJ2-5, with a tentative D call TRBD1 (6 bases). CDR1 and CDR2 from the germline V gene are LNHNV and YYDKDF (reference sequence). There are 15 residues in the CDR3. Trimming left V 0 bases short and J 4 bases short, with 12 bases between. The CDR3 sequence is CATSRDKQGSETQYF. CDR3 bases: TGTGCCACCAGCAGAGATAAACAGGGATCAGAGACCCAGTACTTC. Together with reference TRBV15 and TRBJ2-5, the CDR3 gives the full variable domain: DAMVIQNPRYQVTQFGKPVTLSCSQTLNHNVMYWYQQKSSQAPKLLFHYYDKDFNNEADTPDNFQSRRPNTSFCFLDIRSPGLGDTAMYLCATSRDKQGSETQYFGPGTRLLVL.

The V call is TRBV7-9, the J call TRBJ2-1, with 7 bases lining up with TRBD1. In germline, CDR1 is SEHNR, CDR2 FQNEAQ (reference sequence). V dropped 5 bases and J dropped 9; count of bases not matched to a gene: 13. The CDR3 is 15 residues long. CDR3 coding DNA: TGTGCCAGCAGCGTCCAGGGGGTATCACACGGTGAGCAGTTCTTC. It codes for CASSVQGVSHGEQFF.

Worth noting for this clonotype: Relative to the germline gene, one junction end is altered; a read error may explain this. The chain employs TRBV27 and TRBJ1-6; TRBD1 matches 7 bases. Germline assignment: CDR1 MNHEY and CDR2 SMNVEV (reference sequence). The CDR3 has 16 amino acids. For the CDR3, the DNA is TGTGCCAGCAGTTTATCACGCCAGGGGGATAATTCACCCCTCCTCTTT. Its protein product is CASSLSRQGDNSPLLF.

This clonotype was seen at least ten times. This rearrangement joins TRBV5-1 to TRBJ1-1, with a possible D match to TRBD1 (5 bases). Trimming left V 1 base short and J 3 bases short, with 10 bases between. The germline V gene encodes CDR1 SGHRS and CDR2 YFSETQ. The CDR3 loop spans 14 amino acids. CDR3 sequence: CASSLIQGHTEAFF. The DNA of the CDR3 is TGCGCCAGCAGCTTGATTCAGGGCCACACTGAAGCTTTCTTT. Together with reference TRBV5-1 and TRBJ1-1, the CDR3 gives the full variable domain: KAGVTQTPRYLIKTRGQQVTLSCSPISGHRSVSWYQQTPGQGLQFLFEYFSETQRNKGNFPGRFSGRQFSNSRSEMNVSTLELGDSALYLCASSLIQGHTEAFFGQGTRLTVV.

The chain links TRBV18 to TRBJ1-1; 7 bases match TRBD1. V was clipped by 3 bases and J by 1 base; unmatched bases: 5. The CDR3 has 15 residues. The germline V gene encodes CDR1 KGHSH and CDR2 LQKENI. CDR3 nucleotide sequence: TGTGCCAGCTCACCGTGGGGACAGTCGAACACTGAAGCTTTCTTT. It specifies CASSPWGQSNTEAFF.

The CDR3 loop reads CASSLPNDPKNIQYF. The CDR3 nucleotides are TGTGCCAGCAGCTTACCCAATGACCCCAAAAACATTCAGTACTTC. V gene TRBV7-9 combines with J gene TRBJ2-4; D not resolved. The CDR3 is 15 amino acids. The germline V gene has CDR1 SEHNR and CDR2 FQNEAQ (reference sequence). V was cut by 2 bases and J by 2 bases, with 10 bases left in between.

This clonotype was seen only a few times. The V and J genes are TRBV11-2 and TRBJ2-1, with D perhaps matching TRBD1 (5 bases). V was cut by 3 bases and J by 10 bases, with 13 bases left in between. Germline CDR1 SGHAT, CDR2 FQNNGV. This CDR3 has 13 amino acids. The CDR3 reads CASSLWGQGEQFF. The CDR3 nucleotides are TGTGCCAGCAGCTTGTGGGGTCAGGGAGAGCAGTTCTTC.

The gene calls are TRBV20-1 and TRBJ1-5; perhaps TRBD1 as D (6 bases). The germline V gene encodes CDR1 DFQATT and CDR2 SNEGSKA (reference sequence). The CDR3 is made up of 14 amino acids. V shed 4 bases and J shed 3 bases, with 13 bases lying between them. The CDR3 bases are TGCAGTGCTACAAACAGGGAGCCCAATCAGCCCCAGCATTTT. It codes for CSATNREPNQPQHF.

This chain connects TRBV19 to TRBJ2-1; D ambiguous. The CDR3 loop spans 11 amino acids. The ends were cut back, 4 bases at V and 9 bases at J, with 7 bases in the middle. CDR1 is LNHDA, CDR2 SQIVND, per germline (reference sequence). CDR3 region: CASSKGLEQFF. The CDR3 DNA is TGTGCCAGTAGTAAAGGGCTTGAGCAGTTCTTC.

The chain has TRBV7-8 and TRBJ1-2; no reliable D call. Germline-derived CDR1 and CDR2 are SGHVS and FQNEAQ. Trimming pared 0 bases from V and 3 bases from J, leaving 11 bases between. The CDR3 covers 15 residues. The CDR3 region is CASSLADPGYYGYTF. The CDR3 nucleotides read TGTGCCAGCAGCTTAGCGGATCCGGGCTACTATGGCTACACCTTC.

The chain employs TRBV27 and TRBJ1-1; D ambiguous. Trimming stripped 6 bases from V and 1 base from J, with 6 bases between. Germline V CDR1 and CDR2: MNHEY, SMNVEV (reference sequence). This CDR3 spans 12 amino acids. The CDR3 sequence: CASRGPNTEAFF. CDR3 coding DNA: TGTGCCAGCAGGGGTCCGAACACTGAAGCTTTCTTT.

This clonotype was seen only a few times. The gene calls are TRBV4-1 and TRBJ2-5; 8 nucleotides agree with TRBD1. The CDR3 is made up of 14 amino acids. The V gene's germline CDR1 is MGHRA and CDR2 YSYEKL. J gave up 4 bases and V 3 bases, and 4 bases lay outside the gene matches. The CDR3 DNA is TGCGCCAGCAGCCAGGACAGGGCTCGAGAGACCCAGTACTTC. Translating it yields CASSQDRARETQYF.